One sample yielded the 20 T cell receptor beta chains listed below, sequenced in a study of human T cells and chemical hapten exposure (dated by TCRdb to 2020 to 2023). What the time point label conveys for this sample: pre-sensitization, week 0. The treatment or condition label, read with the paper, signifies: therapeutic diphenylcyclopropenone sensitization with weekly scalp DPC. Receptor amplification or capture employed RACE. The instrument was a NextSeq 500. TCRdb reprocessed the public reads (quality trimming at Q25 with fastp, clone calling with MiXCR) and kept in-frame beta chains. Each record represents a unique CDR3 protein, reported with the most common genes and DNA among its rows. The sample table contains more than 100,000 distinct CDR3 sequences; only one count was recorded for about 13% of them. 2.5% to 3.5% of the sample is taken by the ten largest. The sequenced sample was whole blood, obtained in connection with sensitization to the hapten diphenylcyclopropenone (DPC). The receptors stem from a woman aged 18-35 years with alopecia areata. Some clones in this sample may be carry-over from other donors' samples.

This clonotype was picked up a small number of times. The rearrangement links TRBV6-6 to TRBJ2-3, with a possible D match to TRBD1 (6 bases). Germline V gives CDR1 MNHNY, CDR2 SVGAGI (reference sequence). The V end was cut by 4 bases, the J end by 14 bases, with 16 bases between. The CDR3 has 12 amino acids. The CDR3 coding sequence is TGTGCCAGCAGTTCCCTGCGGCTACAGGGGTATTTT. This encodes CASSSLRLQGYF.

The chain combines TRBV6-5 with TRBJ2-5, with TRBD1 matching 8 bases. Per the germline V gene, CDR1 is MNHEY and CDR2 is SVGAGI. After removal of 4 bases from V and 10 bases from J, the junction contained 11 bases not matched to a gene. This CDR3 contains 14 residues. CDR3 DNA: TGTGCCAGCAGTTGGACCGGGACAGGACGTGGCCAGTACTTC. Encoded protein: CASSWTGTGRGQYF.

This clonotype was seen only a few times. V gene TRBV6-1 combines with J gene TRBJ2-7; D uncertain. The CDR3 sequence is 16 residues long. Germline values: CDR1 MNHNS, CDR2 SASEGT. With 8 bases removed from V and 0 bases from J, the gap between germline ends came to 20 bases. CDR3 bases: TGTGCCAGCGGACCGGCTAGGACGCAGATCTCCTACGAGCAGTACTTC. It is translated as CASGPARTQISYEQYF.

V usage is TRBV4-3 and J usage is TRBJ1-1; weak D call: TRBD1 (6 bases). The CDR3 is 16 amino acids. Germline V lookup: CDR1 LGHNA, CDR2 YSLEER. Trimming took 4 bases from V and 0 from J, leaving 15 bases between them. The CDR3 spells CASSLFLGGLNTEAFF. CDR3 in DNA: TGCGCCAGCAGCCTATTTCTCGGGGGCTTGAACACTGAAGCTTTCTTT.

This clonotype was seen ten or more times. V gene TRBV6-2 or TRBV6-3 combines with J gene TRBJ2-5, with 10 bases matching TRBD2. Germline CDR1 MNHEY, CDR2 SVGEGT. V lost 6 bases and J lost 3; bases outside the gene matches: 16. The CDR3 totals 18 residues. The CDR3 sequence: CASSNIPSSGGAEETQYF. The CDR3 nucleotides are TGTGCCAGCAGCAATATACCATCCAGCGGGGGGGCCGAAGAGACCCAGTACTTC.

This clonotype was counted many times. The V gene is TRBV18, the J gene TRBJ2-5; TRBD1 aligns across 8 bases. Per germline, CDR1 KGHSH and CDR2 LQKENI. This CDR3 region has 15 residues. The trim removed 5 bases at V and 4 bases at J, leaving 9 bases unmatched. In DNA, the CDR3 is TGTGCCAGCTCAGTACCGGGACAGGTCGGAGAGACCCAGTACTTC. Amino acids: CASSVPGQVGETQYF.

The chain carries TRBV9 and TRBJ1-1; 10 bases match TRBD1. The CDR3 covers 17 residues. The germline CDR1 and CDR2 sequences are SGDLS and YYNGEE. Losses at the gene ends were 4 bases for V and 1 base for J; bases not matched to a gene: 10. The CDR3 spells CASSSRDRGIGNTEAFF. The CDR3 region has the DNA TGTGCCAGCAGCTCCAGGGACAGGGGAATAGGGAACACTGAAGCTTTCTTT.

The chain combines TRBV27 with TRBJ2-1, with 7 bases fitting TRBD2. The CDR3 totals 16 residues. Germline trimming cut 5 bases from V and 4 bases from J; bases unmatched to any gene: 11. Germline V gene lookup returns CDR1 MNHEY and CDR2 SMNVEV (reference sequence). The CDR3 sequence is CASSAGRSGPYNEQFF. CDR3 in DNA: TGTGCCAGCAGTGCCGGGAGGTCAGGACCATACAATGAGCAGTTCTTC.

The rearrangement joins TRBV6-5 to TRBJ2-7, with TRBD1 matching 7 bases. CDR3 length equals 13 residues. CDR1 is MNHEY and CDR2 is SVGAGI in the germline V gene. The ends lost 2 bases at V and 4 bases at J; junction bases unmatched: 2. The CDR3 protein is CASSYGTEYEQYF. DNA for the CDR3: TGTGCCAGCAGTTACGGGACAGAGTACGAGCAGTACTTC.

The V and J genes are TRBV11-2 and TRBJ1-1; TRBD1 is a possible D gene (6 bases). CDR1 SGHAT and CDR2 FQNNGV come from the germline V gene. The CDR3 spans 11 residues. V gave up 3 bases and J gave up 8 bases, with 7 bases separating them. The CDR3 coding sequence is TGTGCCAGCAGCTTCACAGGGGAAGCTTTCTTT. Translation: CASSFTGEAFF.

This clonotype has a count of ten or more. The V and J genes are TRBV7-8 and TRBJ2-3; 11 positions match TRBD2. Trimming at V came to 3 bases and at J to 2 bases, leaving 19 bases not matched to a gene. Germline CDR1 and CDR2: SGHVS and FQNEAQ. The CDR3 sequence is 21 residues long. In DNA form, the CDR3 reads TGTGCCAGCAGCTTTATTGCTACTAGCGGGGGAGTTGCCGTTCTCACAGATACGCAGTATTTT. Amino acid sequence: CASSFIATSGGVAVLTDTQYF. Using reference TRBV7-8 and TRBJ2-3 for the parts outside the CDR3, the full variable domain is GAGVSQSPRYKVAKRGQDVALRCDPISGHVSLFWYQQALGQGPEFLTYFQNEAQLDKSGLPSDRFFAERPEGSVSTLKIQRTQQEDSAVYLCASSFIATSGGVAVLTDTQYFGPGTRLTVL.

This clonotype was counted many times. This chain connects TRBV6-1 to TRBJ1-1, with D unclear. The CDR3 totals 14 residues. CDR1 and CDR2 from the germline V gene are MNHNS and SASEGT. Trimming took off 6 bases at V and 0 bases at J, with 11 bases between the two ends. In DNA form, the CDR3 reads TGTGCCAGCAGGGGTGACGCTATGAACACTGAAGCTTTCTTT. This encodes CASRGDAMNTEAFF.

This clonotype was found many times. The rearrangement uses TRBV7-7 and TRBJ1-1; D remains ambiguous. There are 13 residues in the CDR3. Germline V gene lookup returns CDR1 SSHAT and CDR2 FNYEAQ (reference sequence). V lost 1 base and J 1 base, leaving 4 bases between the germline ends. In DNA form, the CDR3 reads TGTGCCAGCAGCTTAGGTGAGAACACTGAAGCTTTCTTT. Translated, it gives CASSLGENTEAFF.

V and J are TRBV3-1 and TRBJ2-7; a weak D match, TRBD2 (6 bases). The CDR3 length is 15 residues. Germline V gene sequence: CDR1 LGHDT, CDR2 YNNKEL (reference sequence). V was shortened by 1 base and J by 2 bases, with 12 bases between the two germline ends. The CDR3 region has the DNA TGTGCCAGCAGCCAAGTGAGGACTACAACCTACGAGCAGTACTTC. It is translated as CASSQVRTTTYEQYF.

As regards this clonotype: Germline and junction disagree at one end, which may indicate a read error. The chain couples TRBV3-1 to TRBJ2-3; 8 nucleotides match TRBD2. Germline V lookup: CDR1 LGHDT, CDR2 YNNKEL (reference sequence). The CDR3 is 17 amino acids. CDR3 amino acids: CASSQDSLAGPADMQYF. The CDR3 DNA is TGTGCCAGCAGCCAAGATAGCCTAGCGGGTCCCGCAGATATGCAGTATTTT.

CDR3 nucleotides: TGTGCCAGCAGCTTCACTACTGAGTATGGCTACACCTTC. Encoded protein: CASSFTTEYGYTF. This chain joins TRBV11-2 and TRBJ1-2, with unresolved D. CDR3 length: 13 residues. V lost 3 bases and J 5 bases, leaving 10 bases between the germline ends. Germline loops: CDR1 SGHAT, CDR2 FQNNGV.

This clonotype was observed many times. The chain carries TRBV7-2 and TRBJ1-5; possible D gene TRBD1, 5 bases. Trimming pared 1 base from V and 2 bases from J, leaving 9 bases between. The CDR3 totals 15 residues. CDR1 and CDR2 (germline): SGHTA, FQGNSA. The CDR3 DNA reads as TGTGCCAGCAGCTTAGAGGGGCTGGGCAATCAGCCCCAGCATTTT. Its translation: CASSLEGLGNQPQHF.

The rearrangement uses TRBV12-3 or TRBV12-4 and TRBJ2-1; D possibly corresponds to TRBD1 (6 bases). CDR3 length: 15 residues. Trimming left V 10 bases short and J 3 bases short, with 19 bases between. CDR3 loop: CATSTGTNFYNEQFF. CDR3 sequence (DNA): TGTGCCACCTCCACCGGGACAAACTTCTACAATGAGCAGTTCTTC.

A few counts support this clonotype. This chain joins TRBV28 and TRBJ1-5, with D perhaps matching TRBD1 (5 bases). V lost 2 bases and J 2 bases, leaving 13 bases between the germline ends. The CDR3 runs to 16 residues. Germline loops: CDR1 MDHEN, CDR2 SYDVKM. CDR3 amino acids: CASSLGTAGGNQPQHF. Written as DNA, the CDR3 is TGTGCCAGCAGTTTAGGGACCGCCGGGGGCAATCAGCCCCAGCATTTT.

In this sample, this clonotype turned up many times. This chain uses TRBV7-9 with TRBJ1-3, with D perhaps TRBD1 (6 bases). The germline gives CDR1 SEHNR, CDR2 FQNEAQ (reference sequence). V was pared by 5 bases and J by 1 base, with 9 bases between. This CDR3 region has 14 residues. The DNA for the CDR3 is TGTGCCAGCAGCGCACAGGGATCTGGAAACACCATATATTTT. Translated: CASSAQGSGNTIYF.